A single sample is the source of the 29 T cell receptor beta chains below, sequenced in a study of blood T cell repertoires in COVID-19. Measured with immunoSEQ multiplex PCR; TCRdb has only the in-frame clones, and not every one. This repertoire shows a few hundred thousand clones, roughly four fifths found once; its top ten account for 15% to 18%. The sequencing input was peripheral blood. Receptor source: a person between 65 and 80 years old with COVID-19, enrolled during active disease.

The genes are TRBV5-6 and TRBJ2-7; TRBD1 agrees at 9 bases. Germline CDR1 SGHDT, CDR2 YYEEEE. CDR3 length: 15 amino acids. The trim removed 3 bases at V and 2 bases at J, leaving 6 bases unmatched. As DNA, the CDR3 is TGTGCCAGCAGCTCCGCCGGGACAGGGACCTACGAGCAGTACTTC. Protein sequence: CASSSAGTGTYEQYF.

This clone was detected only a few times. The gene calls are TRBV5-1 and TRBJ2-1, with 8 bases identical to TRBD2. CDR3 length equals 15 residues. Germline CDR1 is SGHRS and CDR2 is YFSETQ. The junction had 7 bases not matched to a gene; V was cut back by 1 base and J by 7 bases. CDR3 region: CASSLRGTRENEQFF. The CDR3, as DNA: TGCGCCAGCAGCTTGCGTGGGACTAGGGAAAATGAGCAGTTCTTC.

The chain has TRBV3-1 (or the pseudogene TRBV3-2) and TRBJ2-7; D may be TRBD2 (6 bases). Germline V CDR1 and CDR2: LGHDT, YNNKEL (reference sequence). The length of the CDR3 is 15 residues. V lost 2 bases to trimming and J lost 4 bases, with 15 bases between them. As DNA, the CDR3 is TGTGCCAGCAGCCAAAACGGCGGGGTCTGGTACGAGCAGTACTTC. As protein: CASSQNGGVWYEQYF.

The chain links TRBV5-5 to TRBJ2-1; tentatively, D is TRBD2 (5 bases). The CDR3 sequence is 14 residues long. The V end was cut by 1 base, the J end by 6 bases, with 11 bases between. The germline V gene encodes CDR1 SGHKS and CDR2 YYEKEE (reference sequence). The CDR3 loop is CASSLFPEGNEQFF. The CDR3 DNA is TGTGCCAGCAGCTTGTTTCCAGAGGGCAATGAGCAGTTCTTC.

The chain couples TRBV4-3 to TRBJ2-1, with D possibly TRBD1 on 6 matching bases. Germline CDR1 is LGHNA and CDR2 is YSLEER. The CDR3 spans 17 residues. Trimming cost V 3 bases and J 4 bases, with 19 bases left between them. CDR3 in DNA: TGCGCCAGCAGCCAGGCCTCGACAGGTTCCCGATACAATGAGCAGTTCTTC. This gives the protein CASSQASTGSRYNEQFF.

CDR3 amino acids: CAIRGTGGLSAGNTIYF. The CDR3 DNA is TGTGCCATCAGGGGGACAGGGGGACTGTCCGCTGGAAACACCATATATTTT. This rearrangement joins TRBV10-3 to TRBJ1-3; 11 nucleotides align to TRBD1. The CDR3 consists of 17 residues. After removal of 6 bases from V and 2 bases from J, the junction contained 9 bases not matched to a gene. Germline V gene data show CDR1 as ENHRY and CDR2 as SYGVKD.

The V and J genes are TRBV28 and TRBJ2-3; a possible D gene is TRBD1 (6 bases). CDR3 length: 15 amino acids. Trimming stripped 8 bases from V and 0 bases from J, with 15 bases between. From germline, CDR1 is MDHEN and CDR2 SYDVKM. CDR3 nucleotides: TGTGCCAGCCTAAAGGGGGTGACCAGCACAGATACGCAGTATTTT. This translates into CASLKGVTSTDTQYF.

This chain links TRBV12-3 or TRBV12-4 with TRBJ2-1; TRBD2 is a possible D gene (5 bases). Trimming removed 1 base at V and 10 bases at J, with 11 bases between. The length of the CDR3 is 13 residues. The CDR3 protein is CASSLGEGSEQFF. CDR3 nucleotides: TGTGCCAGCAGTTTAGGCGAGGGATCCGAGCAGTTCTTC.

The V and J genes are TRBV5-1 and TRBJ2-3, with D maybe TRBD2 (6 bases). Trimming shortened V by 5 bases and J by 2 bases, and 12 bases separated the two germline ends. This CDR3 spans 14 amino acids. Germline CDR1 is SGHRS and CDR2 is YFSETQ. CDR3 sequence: CASRAGRNTDTQYF. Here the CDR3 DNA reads TGCGCCAGCAGGGCGGGACGCAACACAGATACGCAGTATTTT.

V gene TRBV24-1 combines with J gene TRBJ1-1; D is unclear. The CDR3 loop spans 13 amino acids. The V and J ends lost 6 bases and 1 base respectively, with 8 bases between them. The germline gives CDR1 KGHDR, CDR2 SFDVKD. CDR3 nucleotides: TGTGCCACCAGTCAGGACTGGAACACTGAAGCTTTCTTT. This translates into CATSQDWNTEAFF.

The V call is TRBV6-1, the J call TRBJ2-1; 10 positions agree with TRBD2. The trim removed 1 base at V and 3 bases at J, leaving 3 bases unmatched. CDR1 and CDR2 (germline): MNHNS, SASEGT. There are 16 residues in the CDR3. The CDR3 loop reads CASSEELAGYYNEQFF. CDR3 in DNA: TGTGCCAGCAGTGAAGAACTAGCGGGATACTACAATGAGCAGTTCTTC.

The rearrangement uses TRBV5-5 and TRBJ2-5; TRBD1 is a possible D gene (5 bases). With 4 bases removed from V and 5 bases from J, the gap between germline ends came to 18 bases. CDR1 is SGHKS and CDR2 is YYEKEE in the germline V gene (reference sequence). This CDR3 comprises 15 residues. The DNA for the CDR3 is TGTGCCAGCAGCAATACTGACAGCATGGGGGAGACCCAGTACTTC. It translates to CASSNTDSMGETQYF.

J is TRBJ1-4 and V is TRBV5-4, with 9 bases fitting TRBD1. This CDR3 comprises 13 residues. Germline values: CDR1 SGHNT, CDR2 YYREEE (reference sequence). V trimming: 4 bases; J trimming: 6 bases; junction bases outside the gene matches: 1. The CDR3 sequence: CASSRTGDEKLFF. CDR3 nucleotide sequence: TGTGCCAGCAGCAGGACAGGGGATGAAAAACTGTTTTTT.

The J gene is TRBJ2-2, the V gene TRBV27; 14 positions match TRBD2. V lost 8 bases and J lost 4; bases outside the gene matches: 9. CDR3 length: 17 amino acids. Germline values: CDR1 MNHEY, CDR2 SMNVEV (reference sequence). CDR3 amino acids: CASGRLAGGPGTGELFF. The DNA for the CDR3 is TGTGCCAGCGGTAGACTAGCGGGAGGGCCGGGCACCGGGGAGCTGTTTTTT.

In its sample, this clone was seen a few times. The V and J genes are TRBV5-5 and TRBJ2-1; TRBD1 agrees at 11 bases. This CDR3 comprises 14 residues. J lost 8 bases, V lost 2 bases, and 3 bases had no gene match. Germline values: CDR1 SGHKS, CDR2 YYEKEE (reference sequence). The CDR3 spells CASSLPGQGDEQFF. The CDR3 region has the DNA TGTGCCAGCAGCTTACCGGGACAGGGGGATGAGCAGTTCTTC. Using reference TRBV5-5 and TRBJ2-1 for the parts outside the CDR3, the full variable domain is DAGVTQSPTHLIKTRGQQVTLRCSPISGHKSVSWYQQVLGQGPQFIFQYYEKEERGRGNFPDRFSARQFPNYSSELNVNALLLGDSALYLCASSLPGQGDEQFFGPGTRLTVL.

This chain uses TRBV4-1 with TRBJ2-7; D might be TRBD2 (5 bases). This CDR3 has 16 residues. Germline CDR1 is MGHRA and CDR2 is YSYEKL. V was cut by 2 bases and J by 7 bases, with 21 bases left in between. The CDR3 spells CASSQIQRVEAGEQYF. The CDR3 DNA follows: TGCGCCAGCAGCCAAATACAAAGGGTGGAGGCGGGTGAGCAGTACTTC.

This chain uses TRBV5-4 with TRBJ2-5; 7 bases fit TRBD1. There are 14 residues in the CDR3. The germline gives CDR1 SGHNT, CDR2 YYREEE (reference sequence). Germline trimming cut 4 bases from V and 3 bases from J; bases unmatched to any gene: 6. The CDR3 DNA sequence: TGTGCCAGCAGCCCCGGGACAGTCGAAGAGACCCAGTACTTC. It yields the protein CASSPGTVEETQYF.

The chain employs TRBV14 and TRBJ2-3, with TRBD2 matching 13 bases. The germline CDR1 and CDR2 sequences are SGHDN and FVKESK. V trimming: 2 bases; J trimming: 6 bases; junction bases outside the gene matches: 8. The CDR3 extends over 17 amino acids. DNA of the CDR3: TGTGCCAGCAGCCAAACGCGACTAGCGGGAGGTCGTGATACGCAGTATTTT. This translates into CASSQTRLAGGRDTQYF.

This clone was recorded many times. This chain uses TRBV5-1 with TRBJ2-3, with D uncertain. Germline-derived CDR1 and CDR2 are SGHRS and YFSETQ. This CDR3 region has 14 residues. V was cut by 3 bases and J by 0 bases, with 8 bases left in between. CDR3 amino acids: CASSYRTSTDTQYF. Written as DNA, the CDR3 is TGCGCCAGCAGCTACCGTACTAGCACAGATACGCAGTATTTT.

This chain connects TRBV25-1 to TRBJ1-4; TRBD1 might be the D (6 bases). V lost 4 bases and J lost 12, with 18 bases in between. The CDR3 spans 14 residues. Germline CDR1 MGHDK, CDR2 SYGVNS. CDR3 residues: CASSGRGRQEELFF. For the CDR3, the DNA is TGTGCCAGCAGTGGGCGGGGGCGACAGGAGGAACTGTTTTTT.

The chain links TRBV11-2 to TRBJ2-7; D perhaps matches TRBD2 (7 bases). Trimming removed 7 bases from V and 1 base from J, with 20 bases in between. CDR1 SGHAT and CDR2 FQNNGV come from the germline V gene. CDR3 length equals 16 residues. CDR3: CASTPGAGASSYEQYF. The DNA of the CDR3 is TGTGCCAGCACCCCGGGTGCGGGGGCGTCTTCCTACGAGCAGTACTTC.

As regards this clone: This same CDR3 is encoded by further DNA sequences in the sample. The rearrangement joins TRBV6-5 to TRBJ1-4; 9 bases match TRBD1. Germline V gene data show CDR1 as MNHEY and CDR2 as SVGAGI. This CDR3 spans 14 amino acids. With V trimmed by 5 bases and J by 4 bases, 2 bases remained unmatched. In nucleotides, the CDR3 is TGTGCCAGCAGTCGGGACAGGGATAATGAAAAACTGTTTTTT. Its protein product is CASSRDRDNEKLFF.

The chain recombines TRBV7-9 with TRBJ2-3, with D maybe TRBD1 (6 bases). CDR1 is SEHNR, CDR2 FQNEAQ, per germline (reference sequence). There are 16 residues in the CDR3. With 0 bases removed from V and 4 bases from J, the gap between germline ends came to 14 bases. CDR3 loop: CASSLAQLGAPDTQYF. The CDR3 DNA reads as TGTGCCAGCAGCTTAGCGCAGTTGGGGGCCCCAGATACGCAGTATTTT.

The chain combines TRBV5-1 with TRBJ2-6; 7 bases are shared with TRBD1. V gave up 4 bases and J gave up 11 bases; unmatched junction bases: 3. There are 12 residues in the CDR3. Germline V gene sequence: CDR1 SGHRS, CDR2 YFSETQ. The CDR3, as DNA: TGCGCCAGCAGCCGGGACAGTGACGTCCTGACTTTC. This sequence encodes CASSRDSDVLTF.

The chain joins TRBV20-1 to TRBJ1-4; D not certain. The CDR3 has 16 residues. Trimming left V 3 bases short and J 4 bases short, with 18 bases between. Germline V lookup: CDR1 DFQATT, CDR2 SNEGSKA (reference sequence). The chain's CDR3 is CSASFPGPFGNEKLFF. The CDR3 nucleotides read TGCAGTGCTAGTTTTCCAGGCCCCTTCGGTAATGAAAAACTGTTTTTT.

CDR3 region: CASSIRLSTTGELFF. The CDR3 DNA reads as TGTGCCAGTAGTATCCGACTGTCGACCACCGGGGAGCTGTTTTTT. The chain has TRBV19 and TRBJ2-2; D call uncertain. V lost 3 bases and J 4 bases, leaving 12 bases between the germline ends. Per the germline V gene, CDR1 is LNHDA and CDR2 is SQIVND (reference sequence). This CDR3 region has 15 residues.

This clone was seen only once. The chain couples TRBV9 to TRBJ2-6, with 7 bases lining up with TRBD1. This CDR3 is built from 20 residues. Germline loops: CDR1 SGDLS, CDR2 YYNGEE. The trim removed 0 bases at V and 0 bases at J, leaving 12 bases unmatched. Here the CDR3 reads CASSVAQGDRVFSGANVLTF. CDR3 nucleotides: TGTGCCAGCAGCGTAGCTCAAGGAGACAGGGTCTTCTCTGGGGCCAACGTCCTGACTTTC.

The CDR3 sequence: CASGGAEQETQYF. CDR3 DNA sequence: TGTGCTAGTGGTGGGGCGGAGCAAGAGACCCAGTACTTC. The V and J genes are TRBV12-5 and TRBJ2-5; D may be TRBD1 (5 bases). The CDR3 has 13 amino acids. The germline gives CDR1 LGHNT, CDR2 FRNRAP. V shed 5 bases and J shed 2 bases, with 9 bases lying between them.

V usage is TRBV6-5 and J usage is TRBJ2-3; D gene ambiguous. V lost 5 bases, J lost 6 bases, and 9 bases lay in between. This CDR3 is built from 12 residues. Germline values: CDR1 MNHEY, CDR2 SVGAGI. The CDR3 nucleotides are TGTGCCAGCAGTACCGACGGGGATACGCAGTATTTT. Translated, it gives CASSTDGDTQYF.